This T cell receptor (beta chain) derives from a study of OX40 agonist ivuxolimab in advanced cancers. Here immunoSEQ multiplex PCR was the method, and the copy in TCRdb shows in-frame clones only, minus some. The sample comprises approximately 87,000 clones, 88% of which are singletons, and 4.1% rests with the top ten. The CDR3 is 16 residues long. The ends were cut back, 2 bases at V and 3 bases at J, with 11 bases in the middle. Germline CDR1 and CDR2: MNHNY and SVGAGI (reference sequence). This material consisted of CD4+ or CD8+ T cells sorted from blood, taken in a trial of the OX40 agonist ivuxolimab. The receptor's source is an adult with an advanced solid tumor such as melanoma, head and neck, liver or kidney cancer. The chain combines TRBV6-6 with TRBJ1-6; unclear D gene. The CDR3 DNA reads TGTGCCAGCAGTTACGGAGCAGGAAGCTATAATTCACCCCTCCACTTT. It encodes CASSYGAGSYNSPLHF.